This TCR beta chain was obtained from a study of blood T cell repertoires in COVID-19. Across the whole study: There were acute and convalescent COVID-19 samples, and they came from the United States, Italy and Spain. Sources were T cells, B-cell-depleted T cells, or PBMCs; the material itself was cDNA or gDNA.

Some clones are missing from TCRdb's copy, which holds only in-frame ones; the method was immunoSEQ multiplex PCR. The profile shows around 63,000 clones, less than 85% of them singletons. There are 14 residues in the CDR3. The ends lost 3 bases at V and 6 bases at J; junction bases unmatched: 6. Germline V gives CDR1 SGHRS, CDR2 YFSETQ. The source is a woman aged 45 to 65 with active or convalescent COVID-19. The chain recombines TRBV5-1 with TRBJ2-3, with 8 bases matching TRBD1. Sequencing input: peripheral blood. CDR3: CASSWTGNRDTQYF. The DNA for the CDR3 is TGCGCCAGCAGCTGGACAGGGAATAGGGATACGCAGTATTTT.